The source of this T cell receptor beta chain is a study of cytomegalovirus exposure and HLA in healthy donors. For the study at large: The early release's HLA-typed donors yielded roughly 85 million unique TCRs. Findings of the study overall: Data from an earlier analysis indicated that most TCR beta V segments were productive either about 87% or about 30% of the time. Common viral pathogens (according to a later analysis) appeared linked to several of the most significant clusters.

In regard to this clone: The antigen is unknown.

60 Vbeta and 13 Jbeta primers were used in PCR. Sequencing used immunoSEQ multiplex PCR; TCRdb keeps in-frame clones, though not all of them. The sample shows under 200,000 clones, roughly 80% of them seen only once. Donors were ostensibly healthy at sampling, although undocumented immune exposures were probable. The sample taken for sequencing was PBMCs. The origin of this receptor is a woman between 18 and 29 years old in good health and CMV-seronegative.

CDR3 sequence reads: CASSPDLSTGSGGYTF. CDR3 in DNA: TGTGCCAGCTCACCTGACCTATCGACAGGATCCGGGGGCTACACCTTC. The rearrangement links TRBV18 to TRBJ1-2; D is perhaps TRBD1 (6 bases). The CDR3 covers 16 residues. Germline assignment: CDR1 KGHSH and CDR2 LQKENI. Trimming removed 3 bases at V and 8 bases at J, with 22 bases between.